Listed below are T cell receptor beta chains from one sample, sequenced in a study of blood T cells in healthy people across ages. TCRdb independently ran MiXCR on the 5' RACE reads; one entry per CDR3 protein. The sample has around 580,000 distinct CDR3 sequences, more than 45% seen once. The sample comprised blood. The receptors stem from a man older than 75 in good health. The conserved cysteine and the conserved F or W are not part of the CDR3 here. Clone sizes are given selectively: once, few, many, or a class where the clone is expanded.

TRBV19	many	TRBJ2-3	ASSIAVDTQY
TRBV28	.	TRBJ2-1	ASSLWGQDHEQF
TRBV2	.	TRBJ2-5	ASRHRGPTYQETQY
TRBV6-2/TRBV6-3	.	TRBJ2-4	ASSSRGLLGGNIQY
TRBV15	.	TRBJ1-3	ATSRDRNTIY
TRBV18	.	TRBJ1-2	ASSPSGDTPNYGYT
TRBV18	.	TRBJ1-4	ASSPDEGAGEKLF
TRBV27	few	TRBJ2-7	ASSFSGVDEQY
TRBV14	.	TRBJ2-7	ASSPRVGGPTYEQY
TRBV12-3/TRBV12-4	few	TRBJ2-7	ASSLGNRAYEQY